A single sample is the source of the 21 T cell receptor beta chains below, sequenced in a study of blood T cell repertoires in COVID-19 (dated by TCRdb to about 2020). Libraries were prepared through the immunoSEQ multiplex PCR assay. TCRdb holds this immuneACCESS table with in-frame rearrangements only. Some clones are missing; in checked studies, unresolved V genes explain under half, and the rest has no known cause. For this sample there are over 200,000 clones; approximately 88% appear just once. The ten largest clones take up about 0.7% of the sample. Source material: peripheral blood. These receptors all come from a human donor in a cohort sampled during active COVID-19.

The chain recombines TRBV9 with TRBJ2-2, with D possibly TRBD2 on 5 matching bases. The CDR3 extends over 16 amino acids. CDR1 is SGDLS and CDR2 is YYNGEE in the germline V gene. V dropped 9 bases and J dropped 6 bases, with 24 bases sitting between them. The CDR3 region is CATPPSKDCYSGELFF. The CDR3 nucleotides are TGTGCCACCCCGCCTAGCAAAGATTGTTATTCCGGGGAGCTGTTTTTT. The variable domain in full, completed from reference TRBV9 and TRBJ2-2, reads DSGVTQTPKHLITATGQRVTLRCSPRSGDLSVYWYQQSLDQGLQFLIQYYNGEERAKGNILERFSAQQFPDLHSELNLSSLELGDSALYFCATPPSKDCYSGELFFGEGSRLTVL.

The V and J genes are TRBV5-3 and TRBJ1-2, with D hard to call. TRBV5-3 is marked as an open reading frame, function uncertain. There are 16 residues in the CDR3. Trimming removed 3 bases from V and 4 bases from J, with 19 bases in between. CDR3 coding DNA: TGTGCCAGAAGCTCTCTCAAGTGGGCCCTGATCTATGGCTACACCTTC. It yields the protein CARSSLKWALIYGYTF.

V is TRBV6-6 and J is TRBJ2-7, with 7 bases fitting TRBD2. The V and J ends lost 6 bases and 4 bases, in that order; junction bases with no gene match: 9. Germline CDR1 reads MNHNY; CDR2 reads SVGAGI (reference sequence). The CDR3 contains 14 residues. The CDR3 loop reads CASSSSGNPYEQYF. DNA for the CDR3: TGTGCCAGCAGCTCAAGCGGGAACCCTTACGAGCAGTACTTC.

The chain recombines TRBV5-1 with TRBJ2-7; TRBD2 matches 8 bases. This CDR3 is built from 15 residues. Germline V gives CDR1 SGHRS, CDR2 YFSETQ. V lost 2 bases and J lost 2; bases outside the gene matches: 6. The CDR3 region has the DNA TGCGCCAGCAGCTTTACTATGGGACTAGCCTACGAGCAGTACTTC. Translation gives CASSFTMGLAYEQYF. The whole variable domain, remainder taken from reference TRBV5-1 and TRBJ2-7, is KAGVTQTPRYLIKTRGQQVTLSCSPISGHRSVSWYQQTPGQGLQFLFEYFSETQRNKGNFPGRFSGRQFSNSRSEMNVSTLELGDSALYLCASSFTMGLAYEQYFGPGTRLTVT.

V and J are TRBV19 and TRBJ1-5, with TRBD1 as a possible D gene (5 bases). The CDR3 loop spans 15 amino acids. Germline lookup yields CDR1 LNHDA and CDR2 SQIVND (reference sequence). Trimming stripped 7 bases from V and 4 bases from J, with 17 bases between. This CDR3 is CASKDGGGINQPQHF. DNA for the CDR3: TGTGCCAGTAAGGATGGGGGAGGGATTAATCAGCCCCAGCATTTT.

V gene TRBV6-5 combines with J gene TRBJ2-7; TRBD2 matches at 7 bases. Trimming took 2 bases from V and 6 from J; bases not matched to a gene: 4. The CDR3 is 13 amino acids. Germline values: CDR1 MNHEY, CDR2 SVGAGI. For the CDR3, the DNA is TGTGCCAGCAGTTACGGGAGGGGTTCCGAGCAGTACTTC. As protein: CASSYGRGSEQYF.

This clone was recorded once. The CDR3 nucleotides are TGTGCCAGCAGTATGACAGGGGCGCATCCTGGCTACACCTTC. Translating it yields CASSMTGAHPGYTF. The rearrangement joins TRBV28 to TRBJ1-2; 8 nucleotides match TRBD1. Germline loops: CDR1 MDHEN, CDR2 SYDVKM. The ends lost 5 bases at V and 7 bases at J; junction bases unmatched: 9. This CDR3 comprises 14 residues.

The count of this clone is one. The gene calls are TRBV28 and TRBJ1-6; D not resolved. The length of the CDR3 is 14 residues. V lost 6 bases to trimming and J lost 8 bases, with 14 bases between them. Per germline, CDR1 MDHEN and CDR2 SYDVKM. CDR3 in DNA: TGTGCCAGCAGGGGTGGGCTCAAAGATTCACCCCTCCACTTT. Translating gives CASRGGLKDSPLHF.

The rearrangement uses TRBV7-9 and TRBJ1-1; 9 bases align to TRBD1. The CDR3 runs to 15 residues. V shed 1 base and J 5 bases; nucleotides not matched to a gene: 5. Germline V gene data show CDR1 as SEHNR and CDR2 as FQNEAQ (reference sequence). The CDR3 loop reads CASSLDRGQVTEAFF. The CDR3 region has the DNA TGTGCCAGCAGCTTAGACAGGGGGCAGGTGACTGAAGCTTTCTTT.

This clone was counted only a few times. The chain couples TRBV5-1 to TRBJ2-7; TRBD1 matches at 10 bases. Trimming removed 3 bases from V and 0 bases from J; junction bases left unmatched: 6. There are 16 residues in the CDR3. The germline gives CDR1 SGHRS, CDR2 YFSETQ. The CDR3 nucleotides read TGCGCCAGCAGCTCTTACCGGGACAGGGGCTCCTACGAGCAGTACTTC. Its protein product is CASSSYRDRGSYEQYF.

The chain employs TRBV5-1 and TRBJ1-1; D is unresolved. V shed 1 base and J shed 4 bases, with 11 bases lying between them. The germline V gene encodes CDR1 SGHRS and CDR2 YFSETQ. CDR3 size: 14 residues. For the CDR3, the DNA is TGCGCCAGCAGCTTGATCGAGAGAGCCACTGAAGCTTTCTTT. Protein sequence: CASSLIERATEAFF.

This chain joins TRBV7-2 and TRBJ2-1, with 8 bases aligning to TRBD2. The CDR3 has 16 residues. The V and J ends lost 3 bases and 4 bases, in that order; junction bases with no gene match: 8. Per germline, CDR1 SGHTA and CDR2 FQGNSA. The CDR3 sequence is CASSLGSGGLYNEQFF. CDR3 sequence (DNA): TGTGCCAGCAGCTTGGGGAGCGGGGGCCTTTACAATGAGCAGTTCTTC.

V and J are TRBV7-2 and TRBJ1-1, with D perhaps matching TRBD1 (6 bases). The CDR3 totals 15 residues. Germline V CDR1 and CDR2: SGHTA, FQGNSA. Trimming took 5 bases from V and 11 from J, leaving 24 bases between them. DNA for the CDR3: TGTGCCAGCAGCCTGGAGTCCCGGGACACGAGCAATGCTTTCTTT. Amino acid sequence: CASSLESRDTSNAFF. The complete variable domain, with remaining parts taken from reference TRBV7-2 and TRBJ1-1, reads GAGVSQSPSNKVTEKGKDVELRCDPISGHTALYWYRQSLGQGLEFLIYFQGNSAPDKSGLPSDRFSAERTGGSVSTLTIQRTQQEDSAVYLCASSLESRDTSNAFFGQGTRLTVV.

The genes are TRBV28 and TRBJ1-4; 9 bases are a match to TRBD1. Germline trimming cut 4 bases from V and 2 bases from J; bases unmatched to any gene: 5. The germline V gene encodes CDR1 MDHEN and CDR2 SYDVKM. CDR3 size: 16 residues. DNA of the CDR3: TGTGCCAGCAGTTCCAACAGGGGGCCCACTAATGAAAAACTGTTTTTT. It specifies CASSSNRGPTNEKLFF.

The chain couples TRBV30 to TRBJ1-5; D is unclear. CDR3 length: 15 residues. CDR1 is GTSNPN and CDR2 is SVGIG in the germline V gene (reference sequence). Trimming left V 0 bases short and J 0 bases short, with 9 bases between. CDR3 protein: CAWSVRRGSNQPQHF. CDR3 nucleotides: TGTGCCTGGAGTGTACGGCGGGGTAGCAATCAGCCCCAGCATTTT.

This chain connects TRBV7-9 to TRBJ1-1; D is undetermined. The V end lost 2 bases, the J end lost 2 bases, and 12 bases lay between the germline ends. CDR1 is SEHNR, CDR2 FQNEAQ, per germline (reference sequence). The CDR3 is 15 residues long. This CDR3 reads CASSLPGVGNTEAFF. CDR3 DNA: TGTGCCAGCAGCTTACCGGGAGTGGGTAACACTGAAGCTTTCTTT.

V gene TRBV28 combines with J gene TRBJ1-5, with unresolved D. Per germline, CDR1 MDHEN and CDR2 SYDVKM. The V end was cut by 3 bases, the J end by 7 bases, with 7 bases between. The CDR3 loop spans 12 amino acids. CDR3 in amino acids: CASSLSGQPQHF. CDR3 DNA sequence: TGTGCCAGCAGTTTGTCGGGACAGCCCCAGCATTTT.

This chain's CDR3 is CASSPSAGYEQYF. The DNA for the CDR3 is TGTGCCAGTAGTCCCTCCGCGGGATACGAGCAGTACTTC. V is TRBV19 and J is TRBJ2-7, with D maybe TRBD2 (6 bases). Germline lookup yields CDR1 LNHDA and CDR2 SQIVND (reference sequence). Trimming pared 5 bases from V and 4 bases from J, leaving 12 bases between. The CDR3 is 13 residues long.

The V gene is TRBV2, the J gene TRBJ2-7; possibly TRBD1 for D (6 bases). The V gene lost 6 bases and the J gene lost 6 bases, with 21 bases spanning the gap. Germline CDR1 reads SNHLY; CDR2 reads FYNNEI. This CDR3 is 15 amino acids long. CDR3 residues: CASRGETGTISEQYF. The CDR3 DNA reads TGTGCCAGCAGGGGGGAAACAGGGACGATTTCCGAGCAGTACTTC.

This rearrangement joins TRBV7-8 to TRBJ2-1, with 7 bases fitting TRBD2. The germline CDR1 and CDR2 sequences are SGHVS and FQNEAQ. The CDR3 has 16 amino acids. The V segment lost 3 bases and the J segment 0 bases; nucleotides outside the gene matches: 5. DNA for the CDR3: TGTGCCAGCAGCTTGGGGCGGGGGAACTCCTACAATGAGCAGTTCTTC. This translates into CASSLGRGNSYNEQFF.

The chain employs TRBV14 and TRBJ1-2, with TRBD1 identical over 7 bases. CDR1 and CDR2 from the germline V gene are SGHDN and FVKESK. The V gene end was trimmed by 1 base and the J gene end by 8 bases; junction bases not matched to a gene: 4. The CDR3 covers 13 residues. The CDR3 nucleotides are TGTGCCAGCAGCCAAGGACAGGGTAGGGGCTACACCTTC. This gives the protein CASSQGQGRGYTF.